A single sample is the source of the 28 T cell receptor beta chains below, sequenced in a study of graft-versus-host responses after intestinal transplantation. Here immunoSEQ multiplex PCR was the method, and the copy in TCRdb shows in-frame clones only, minus some. Among approximately 90,000 clones listed, 85% to 95% were seen once. These TCRs are of unknown antigen specificity. Sequencing used unstimulated CD8+ T cells sorted from spleen or lymph node cells, obtained before transplant. Source of these receptors: a human donor who was the organ donor for an intestinal transplant.

The chain combines TRBV5-5 with TRBJ2-2; D might be TRBD1 (5 bases). Germline CDR1 SGHKS, CDR2 YYEKEE (reference sequence). Trimming pared 0 bases from V and 7 bases from J, leaving 7 bases between. The CDR3 length is 13 residues. The CDR3 DNA reads as TGTGCCAGCAGCTTGGATCAGGGCGGGGAGCTGTTTTTT. It yields the protein CASSLDQGGELFF. The entire variable domain, with the rest obtained from reference TRBV5-5 and TRBJ2-2, is as follows: DAGVTQSPTHLIKTRGQQVTLRCSPISGHKSVSWYQQVLGQGPQFIFQYYEKEERGRGNFPDRFSARQFPNYSSELNVNALLLGDSALYLCASSLDQGGELFFGEGSRLTVL.

V gene TRBV4-1 combines with J gene TRBJ2-7, with 9 bases identical to TRBD2. V shed 1 base and J 4 bases; nucleotides not matched to a gene: 5. This CDR3 is 15 amino acids long. The germline V gene has CDR1 MGHRA and CDR2 YSYEKL. CDR3: CASSQVLAGFYEQYF. For the CDR3, the DNA is TGCGCCAGCAGCCAAGTTCTAGCGGGGTTTTACGAGCAGTACTTC.

The CDR3 is CASSRFKSMGTDTQYF. Written as DNA, the CDR3 is TGTGCCAGCAGCCGTTTCAAATCTATGGGCACAGATACGCAGTATTTT. This sequence joins TRBV7-9 and TRBJ2-3; D gene ambiguous. Germline loops: CDR1 SEHNR, CDR2 FQNEAQ (reference sequence). CDR3 length: 16 amino acids. V lost 5 bases, J lost 1 base, and 16 bases lay in between.

In nucleotides, the CDR3 is TGTGCCAGTAGTATAGGACAGATTACTGAAGCTTTCTTT. This sequence encodes CASSIGQITEAFF. V usage is TRBV19 and J usage is TRBJ1-1; a weak D match, TRBD1 (5 bases). The germline gives CDR1 LNHDA, CDR2 SQIVND (reference sequence). The CDR3 is 13 amino acids. V lost 1 base and J lost 5, with 8 bases in between.

CDR3 loop: CASSQDSGNGNTIYF. In DNA, the CDR3 is TGCGCCAGCAGCCAAGATTCAGGGAATGGAAACACCATATATTTT. This chain links TRBV4-3 with TRBJ1-3; D possibly corresponds to TRBD1 (5 bases). Germline loops: CDR1 LGHNA, CDR2 YSLEER. V shed 0 bases and J shed 3 bases, with 9 bases lying between them. The CDR3 extends over 15 amino acids.

The rearrangement uses TRBV5-5 and TRBJ1-6; D is possibly TRBD1 (5 bases). Germline loops: CDR1 SGHKS, CDR2 YYEKEE (reference sequence). This CDR3 has 14 residues. Trimming stripped 0 bases from V and 6 bases from J, with 7 bases between. CDR3 protein: CASSLEGANSPLHF. The DNA of the CDR3 is TGTGCCAGCAGCTTGGAAGGGGCTAATTCACCCCTCCACTTT.

The chain is built from TRBV7-3 and TRBJ1-3; tentatively, D is TRBD1 (6 bases). Trimming pared 2 bases from V and 4 bases from J, leaving 9 bases between. CDR1 and CDR2 from the germline V gene are SGHTA and FQGTGA. The CDR3 contains 14 residues. The CDR3 DNA reads as TGTGCCAGCAGCTTAGCAGGGGCCGGAAACACCATATATTTT. It yields the protein CASSLAGAGNTIYF. The full variable domain, completed using reference TRBV7-3 and TRBJ1-3, is GAGVSQTPSNKVTEKGKYVELRCDPISGHTALYWYRQSLGQGPEFLIYFQGTGAADDSGLPNDRFFAVRPEGSVSTLKIQRTERGDSAVYLCASSLAGAGNTIYFGEGSWLTVV.

V gene TRBV19 combines with J gene TRBJ1-3; D is unresolved. The germline CDR1 and CDR2 sequences are LNHDA and SQIVND (reference sequence). CDR3 length: 15 residues. V lost 4 bases and J 0 bases, leaving 10 bases between the germline ends. CDR3 sequence reads: CASSTRLPSGNTIYF. Here the CDR3 DNA reads TGTGCCAGTAGTACCAGGCTGCCCTCTGGAAACACCATATATTTT.

This clone has a single count. V is TRBV6-1 and J is TRBJ2-7, with 10 bases matching TRBD2. Germline CDR1 and CDR2: MNHNS and SASEGT. This CDR3 is 14 amino acids long. The V gene end was trimmed by 5 bases and the J gene end by 4 bases; junction bases not matched to a gene: 5. The CDR3 DNA follows: TGTGCCAGCAGTCAGAGCGGGGGGGATTACGAGCAGTACTTC. Translated, it gives CASSQSGGDYEQYF.

The V call is TRBV4-1, the J call TRBJ1-2, with 7 bases that match TRBD1. Germline CDR1 is MGHRA and CDR2 is YSYEKL. Trimming took 0 bases from V and 8 from J; bases not matched to a gene: 9. The CDR3 has 15 amino acids. The DNA for the CDR3 is TGCGCCAGCAGCCAAGATCGAGAGACAGGGTACGGCTACACCTTC. This gives the protein CASSQDRETGYGYTF.

The genes are TRBV10-2 and TRBJ2-5, with 12 bases lining up with TRBD2. Germline CDR1 is WSHSY and CDR2 is SAAADI. J was trimmed by 2 bases and V by 3 bases; bases with no gene match: 4. This CDR3 has 16 amino acids. The CDR3 DNA reads TGCGCCAGCAGTGAACTAGCGGGGGGTGGACAAGAGACCCAGTACTTC. Amino acid sequence: CASSELAGGGQETQYF.

This clone was counted a few times. The rearrangement links TRBV5-1 to TRBJ1-2, with 7 bases identical to TRBD1. CDR3 length equals 13 residues. Germline-derived CDR1 and CDR2 are SGHRS and YFSETQ. V dropped 2 bases and J dropped 8; count of bases not matched to a gene: 6. For the CDR3, the DNA is TGCGCCAGCAGCTTTGAGGGGGCAGGGGGCTACACCTTC. Translating it yields CASSFEGAGGYTF.

The chain links TRBV6-4 to TRBJ2-2; TRBD1 agrees at 7 bases. V shed 5 bases, J shed 3 bases, and the junction held 3 bases outside the gene matches. From germline, CDR1 is MRHNA and CDR2 SNTAGT. The CDR3 extends over 14 amino acids. For the CDR3, the DNA is TGTGCCAGCAGTCAGACAGGGTACACCGGGGAGCTGTTTTTT. It specifies CASSQTGYTGELFF.

This chain connects TRBV4-2 to TRBJ1-4; D not resolved. The germline V gene has CDR1 LGHNA and CDR2 YNFKEQ. The V end lost 3 bases, the J end lost 8 bases, and 10 bases lay between the germline ends. The CDR3 runs to 13 residues. CDR3 nucleotide sequence: TGTGCCAGCAGCCAGGGTGTGCGGGAAAAACTGTTTTTT. Its protein product is CASSQGVREKLFF.

This chain uses TRBV5-6 with TRBJ2-2, with a tentative D call TRBD1 (6 bases). Germline V gives CDR1 SGHDT, CDR2 YYEEEE. Trimming removed 4 bases from V and 5 bases from J, with 15 bases in between. The CDR3 length is 15 residues. CDR3 sequence: CASSRGGSRTGELFF. The CDR3 DNA reads TGTGCCAGCAGCCGAGGGGGAAGTCGGACCGGGGAGCTGTTTTTT.

The chain uses TRBV28 and TRBJ2-7; D might be TRBD2 (7 bases). Trimming left V 7 bases short and J 5 bases short, with 18 bases between. The CDR3 runs to 14 residues. Germline CDR1 is MDHEN and CDR2 is SYDVKM. The DNA for the CDR3 is TGTGCCAGCAACCCACGTGGGGGGGCCGACGAGCAGTACTTC. This codes for CASNPRGGADEQYF.

This clone was seen only once. The chain links TRBV28 to TRBJ1-6, with TRBD1 as a possible D gene (5 bases). The V end was cut by 3 bases, the J end by 10 bases, with 13 bases between. The CDR3 extends over 14 amino acids. Germline CDR1 is MDHEN and CDR2 is SYDVKM. DNA of the CDR3: TGTGCCAGCAGTTTGCAACCGGGGGTATCACCCCTCCACTTT. It is translated as CASSLQPGVSPLHF.

The genes are TRBV6-5 and TRBJ2-1, with 7 bases lining up with TRBD1. The trim removed 6 bases at V and 5 bases at J, leaving 4 bases unmatched. CDR3 size: 13 residues. In germline, CDR1 is MNHEY, CDR2 SVGAGI. CDR3 sequence: CASREQGHNEQFF. In DNA, the CDR3 is TGTGCCAGCAGAGAACAGGGGCACAATGAGCAGTTCTTC.

The V gene is TRBV25-1, the J gene TRBJ1-2, with D maybe TRBD1 (6 bases). The germline V gene encodes CDR1 MGHDK and CDR2 SYGVNS. The V end lost 8 bases, the J end lost 8 bases, and 15 bases lay between the germline ends. The CDR3 is 12 residues long. The CDR3 sequence: CASWGGGHGYTF. CDR3 DNA sequence: TGTGCCAGCTGGGGAGGGGGGCACGGCTACACCTTC.

The V gene is TRBV2, the J gene TRBJ2-5; D possibly corresponds to TRBD1 (5 bases). Deletions cut 4 bases from V and 7 bases from J, with 7 bases between. CDR1 and CDR2 (germline): SNHLY, FYNNEI. CDR3 length equals 11 residues. In DNA form, the CDR3 reads TGTGCCAGCAGTGCCCAGGGGACCCAGTACTTC. It is translated as CASSAQGTQYF.

The chain recombines TRBV7-2 with TRBJ2-7, with D possibly being TRBD1 (5 bases). The CDR3 has 15 residues. Per germline, CDR1 SGHTA and CDR2 FQGNSA. The V end was cut by 3 bases, the J end by 0 bases, with 12 bases between. As DNA, the CDR3 is TGTGCCAGCAGCTTGGGGCAGTACGGCTCCTACGAGCAGTACTTC. This gives the protein CASSLGQYGSYEQYF.

J is TRBJ1-1 and V is TRBV25-1; D possibly corresponds to TRBD1 (6 bases). Deletions cut 5 bases from V and 3 bases from J, with 13 bases between. The CDR3 runs to 14 residues. Germline lookup yields CDR1 MGHDK and CDR2 SYGVNS. The CDR3 protein is CASSSWGPDTEAFF. DNA for the CDR3: TGTGCCAGCAGTAGCTGGGGGCCGGACACTGAAGCTTTCTTT. The full variable domain, with the rest looked up from reference TRBV25-1 and TRBJ1-1, is EADIYQTPRYLVIGTGKKITLECSQTMGHDKMYWYQQDPGMELHLIHYSYGVNSTEKGDLSSESTVSRIRTEHFPLTLESARPSHTSQYLCASSSWGPDTEAFFGQGTRLTVV.

J is TRBJ2-5 and V is TRBV9, with 7 bases aligning to TRBD1. The CDR3 has 15 residues. After removal of 2 bases from V and 5 bases from J, the junction contained 9 bases not matched to a gene. Germline V gene lookup returns CDR1 SGDLS and CDR2 YYNGEE. DNA for the CDR3: TGTGCCAGCAGCGTTGGGCAGGGGGTCTCGGAGACCCAGTACTTC. Amino acids: CASSVGQGVSETQYF.

This chain joins TRBV15 and TRBJ2-4; D possibly corresponds to TRBD2 (6 bases). With 5 bases removed from V and 0 bases from J, the gap between germline ends came to 8 bases. CDR1 LNHNV and CDR2 YYDKDF come from the germline V gene (reference sequence). This CDR3 spans 14 amino acids. The CDR3 DNA reads as TGTGCCACCAGCGGCGGGGTAGCCAAAAACATTCAGTACTTC. Its translation: CATSGGVAKNIQYF.

V usage is TRBV6-1 and J usage is TRBJ2-2, with D maybe TRBD2 (5 bases). CDR3 size: 14 residues. Germline CDR1 and CDR2: MNHNS and SASEGT. The V end lost 9 bases, the J end lost 7 bases, and 18 bases lay between the germline ends. CDR3 coding DNA: TGTGCCAGTTGCCCTGGACTCTCCAGCGGGGAGCTGTTTTTT. It translates to CASCPGLSSGELFF.

The chain recombines TRBV7-9 with TRBJ1-2; D ambiguous. CDR1 is SEHNR and CDR2 is FQNEAQ in the germline V gene (reference sequence). This CDR3 region has 13 residues. V lost 2 bases, J lost 8 bases, and 12 bases lay in between. CDR3 nucleotide sequence: TGTGCCAGCAGCTTAAATAGTTTACTGGGCTACACCTTC. This codes for CASSLNSLLGYTF.

The rearrangement links TRBV4-2 to TRBJ1-6; 7 positions match TRBD1. After removal of 0 bases from V and 6 bases from J, the junction contained 8 bases not matched to a gene. This CDR3 is 17 amino acids long. Germline V gene lookup returns CDR1 LGHNA and CDR2 YNFKEQ. The CDR3, as DNA: TGTGCCAGCAGCCAAGACGAGACAGGGCTAGGTAATTCACCCCTCCACTTT. Protein: CASSQDETGLGNSPLHF.

This clone was picked up one time. The chain uses TRBV7-9 and TRBJ1-5; 11 nucleotides line up with TRBD1. The CDR3 covers 15 residues. The V and J ends lost 7 bases and 6 bases, in that order; junction bases with no gene match: 8. CDR1 SEHNR and CDR2 FQNEAQ come from the germline V gene (reference sequence). This CDR3 is CASTPGTGGAQPQHF. CDR3 DNA sequence: TGTGCCAGCACCCCCGGGACAGGGGGAGCTCAGCCCCAGCATTTT. Full variable domain (rest looked up from reference TRBV7-9 and TRBJ1-5): DTGVSQNPRHKITKRGQNVTFRCDPISEHNRLYWYRQTLGQGPEFLTYFQNEAQLEKSRLLSDRFSAERPKGSFSTLEIQRTEQGDSAMYLCASTPGTGGAQPQHFGDGTRLSIL.